This TCR beta chain was recorded in a study of long-term antiretroviral therapy in people with HIV. General study results and limits: Even long-term ART left TRB diversity below transplant donor controls, despite gains.

As to this clone: What it binds is not known.

The assay, immunoSEQ v3.0, was run at survey level. Some clones are missing from TCRdb's copy, which holds only in-frame ones; the method was immunoSEQ multiplex PCR. The sample includes approximately 24,000 clones, roughly 82% seen only once; the top ten take more than 3.5%. Trimming took off 2 bases at V and 6 bases at J, with 7 bases between the two ends. Germline lookup yields CDR1 MNHEY and CDR2 SVGAGI. The CDR3 runs to 12 residues. The specimen comprised unsorted PBMCs, sampled almost 6 years after starting antiretroviral therapy. The sequence derives from a man aged 25 to 40 with HIV. The rearrangement joins TRBV6-5 to TRBJ1-1; D remains unclear. The CDR3 spells CASSYGGAEAFF. In DNA, the CDR3 is TGTGCCAGCAGTTACGGAGGTGCTGAAGCTTTCTTT.